The 8 T cell receptor beta chains presented below share a single source sample, sequenced in a study of shared clonotypes between healthy human individuals. Naive-designated CD8 cells lacked CD45RO, were positively enriched for CCR7, and omitted terminally differentiated effector memory CD45RA+ cells. Assay used: immunoSEQ multiplex PCR; TCRdb lists only in-frame clones, some missing. The sample carries about 2.1 million clones, 90% to 95% recorded once. Sequences were obtained from naive CD8+ T cells from PBMCs. These receptor sequences come from a man aged 18 to 29 in good health. Some clones in this sample may be carry-over from other donors' samples.

This clone was seen just once. The chain couples TRBV7-7 to TRBJ2-4, with TRBD1 as a possible D gene (5 bases). Germline CDR1 SSHAT, CDR2 FNYEAQ (reference sequence). The CDR3 is 17 residues long. Trimming cost V 5 bases and J 0 bases, with 17 bases left between them. This chain's CDR3 is CASSPRGHLLAKNIQYF. Here the CDR3 DNA reads TGTGCCAGCAGCCCAAGAGGACACCTGCTAGCCAAAAACATTCAGTACTTC.

The genes are TRBV10-3 and TRBJ2-7; 12 bases fit TRBD2. The V and J ends lost 3 bases and 3 bases, in that order; junction bases with no gene match: 3. Germline V CDR1 and CDR2: ENHRY, SYGVKD. This CDR3 is 15 amino acids long. The CDR3 sequence: CAISEPGLAGYEQYF. Written as DNA, the CDR3 is TGTGCCATCAGTGAACCGGGACTAGCGGGCTACGAGCAGTACTTC.

This chain uses TRBV18 with TRBJ2-7; no clear D gene. The CDR3 totals 13 residues. Germline V lookup: CDR1 KGHSH, CDR2 LQKENI. Between the trimmed V and J ends, which lost 0 bases and 6 bases, there was a span of 9 bases. For the CDR3, the DNA is TGTGCCAGCTCACCACCTGGGGTCGTCGAGCAGTACTTC. It codes for CASSPPGVVEQYF.

This chain links TRBV29-1 with TRBJ2-7, with D possibly matching TRBD1 (5 bases). Trimming took off 1 base at V and 9 bases at J, with 16 bases between the two ends. Germline V gene data show CDR1 as SQVTM and CDR2 as ANQGSEA. The CDR3 is 13 residues long. The CDR3 bases are TGCAGCGTTGAAGTCGCGACAGCGAATGGGCAGTACTTC. It yields the protein CSVEVATANGQYF.

The chain carries TRBV4-3 and TRBJ2-5; D possibly corresponds to TRBD2 (6 bases). Trimming removed 3 bases at V and 5 bases at J, with 28 bases between. CDR1 and CDR2 from the germline V gene are LGHNA and YSLEER. This CDR3 has 19 residues. The CDR3 here is CASSHRLAPDSLGSETQYF. The CDR3 DNA reads TGCGCCAGCAGCCACAGGCTAGCGCCCGACTCCCTCGGGTCGGAGACCCAGTACTTC.

This clone has a single count. The chain carries TRBV19 and TRBJ2-7; 7 positions agree with TRBD1. This CDR3 spans 15 amino acids. With V trimmed by 4 bases and J by 7 bases, 13 bases remained unmatched. In germline, CDR1 is LNHDA, CDR2 SQIVND (reference sequence). CDR3 amino acids: CASSTYLRGMREQYF. The CDR3 DNA sequence: TGTGCCAGTAGTACCTATCTCAGGGGGATGAGGGAGCAGTACTTC.

The rearrangement uses TRBV7-9 and TRBJ2-7, with D perhaps TRBD1 (6 bases). The CDR3 contains 14 residues. Per germline, CDR1 SEHNR and CDR2 FQNEAQ (reference sequence). Trimming shortened V by 5 bases and J by 1 base, and 12 bases separated the two germline ends. The chain's CDR3 is CASSPTDSSYEQYF. The DNA of the CDR3 is TGTGCCAGCAGCCCGACGGACAGTTCCTACGAGCAGTACTTC. Filled out from reference TRBV7-9 and TRBJ2-7, the complete variable domain reads DTGVSQNPRHKITKRGQNVTFRCDPISEHNRLYWYRQTLGQGPEFLTYFQNEAQLEKSRLLSDRFSAERPKGSFSTLEIQRTEQGDSAMYLCASSPTDSSYEQYFGPGTRLTVT.

The chain combines TRBV7-9 with TRBJ2-7; weak D call: TRBD1 (6 bases). Germline V CDR1 and CDR2: SEHNR, FQNEAQ (reference sequence). This CDR3 spans 14 amino acids. Trimming cost V 3 bases and J 3 bases, with 12 bases left between them. This CDR3 is CASSFAGQNYEQYF. DNA for the CDR3: TGTGCCAGCAGCTTCGCAGGACAGAACTACGAGCAGTACTTC.